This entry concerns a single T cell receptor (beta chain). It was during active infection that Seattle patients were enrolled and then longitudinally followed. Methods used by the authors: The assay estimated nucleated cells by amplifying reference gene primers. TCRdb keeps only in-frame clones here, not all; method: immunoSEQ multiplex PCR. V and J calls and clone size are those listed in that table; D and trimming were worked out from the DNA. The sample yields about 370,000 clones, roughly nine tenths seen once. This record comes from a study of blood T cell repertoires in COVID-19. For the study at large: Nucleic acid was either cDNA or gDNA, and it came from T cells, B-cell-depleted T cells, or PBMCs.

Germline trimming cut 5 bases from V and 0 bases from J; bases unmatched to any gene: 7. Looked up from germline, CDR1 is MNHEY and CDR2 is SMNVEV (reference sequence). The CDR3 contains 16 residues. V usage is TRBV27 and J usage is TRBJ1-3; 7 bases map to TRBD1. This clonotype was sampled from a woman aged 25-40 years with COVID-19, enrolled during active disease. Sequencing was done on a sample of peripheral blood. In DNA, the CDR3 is TGTGCCAGCAGTCCCCGGACAGGCCTCTCTGGAAACACCATATATTTT. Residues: CASSPRTGLSGNTIYF.